Sequencing of this T cell receptor beta chain was carried out in a study of blood T cell repertoires in COVID-19. Study at large: Donors in the United States, Italy and Spain gave samples during acute or convalescent COVID-19. PBMCs, B-cell-depleted T cells, or T cells were the source of the cDNA or gDNA that made up the material.

The CDR3 contains 13 residues. Germline CDR1 reads MGHRA; CDR2 reads YSYEKL. V was pared by 2 bases and J by 5 bases, with 0 bases of the junction left unmatched. This clone was counted only a few times. Per the original methods: Estimation of nucleated cell counts relied on the amplification of reference gene primers. TCRdb keeps only in-frame clones here, not all; method: immunoSEQ multiplex PCR. The V and J calls and the clone size are those of that table, but D and trimming were determined from the DNA. The table shows under 250,000 clones, with around 80% occurring only once. The sequenced sample consisted of peripheral blood. This TCR derives from a man aged 50 to 59 with active or convalescent COVID-19. The V gene is TRBV4-1, the J gene TRBJ2-1, with 7 nucleotides matching TRBD1. In nucleotides, the CDR3 is TGCGCCAGCAGCCAAACAGGGGACAATGAGCAGTTCTTC. Encoded protein: CASSQTGDNEQFF.